This T cell receptor beta chain was profiled in a study of cytomegalovirus exposure and HLA in healthy donors. Study conclusions and caveats: In an earlier analysis, in some 500 donors, most V segments appeared productive either ~90% or ~30% of the time. Further analysis, carried out later, found HLA-associated TCR beta chains more clonally expanded than equally common other chains. High specificity and sensitivity for cytomegalovirus status were reported for the classifier.

The germline CDR1 and CDR2 sequences are KGHSH and LQKENI. This CDR3 has 15 amino acids. V was trimmed by 3 bases and J by 6 bases, leaving 18 bases between them. PCR primers comprised 60 Vbeta and 13 Jbeta primers. Profiling relied on immunoSEQ multiplex PCR, and the TCRdb table lists in-frame clones only, not all of them. Seen here are some 160,000 clones, around 77% observed once, and the top ten hold around 1.3%. In this sample, this clone turned up once. Its antigen is not identified. While unrecorded immune exposures were likely, the donors were nominally healthy when sampled. The chain recombines TRBV18 with TRBJ2-7; D not certain. The sample consisted of PBMCs. The source of this sequence is a woman aged 30 to 39 in good health and CMV-seronegative. Written as DNA, the CDR3 is TGTGCCAGCTCACCCCTTAACCCAGGTCTGGGCGAGCAGTACTTC. Translating it yields CASSPLNPGLGEQYF.